Listed below are T cell receptor beta chains from one sample, sequenced in a study of shared clonotypes between healthy human individuals. Data came from immunoSEQ multiplex PCR; TCRdb stores just in-frame clones and leaves some out. Of about 2.1 million clones in the sample, just over 90% are singletons; the top ten hold around 1.7%. The material sequenced was naive CD8+ T cells from PBMCs. These receptors originate from a man between 18 and 35 years old in good health. Some clones in this sample may be carry-over from other donors' samples. Both conserved end residues are part of each CDR3. D genes are given only for firm matches. Clone size is given for some rows only: seen once, a few or many times, or a class if the clone is expanded.

D gene	J gene	clone size	V gene	CDR3 DNA	CDR3 protein
NA	TRBJ2-2	NA	TRBV15	TGTGCCACCAGCAGCAAAGTCTCCGGGGAGCTGTTTTTT	CATSSKVSGELFF
TRBD1	TRBJ2-1	once	TRBV9	TGTGCCAGCAGCCCTGCTGGGACAGGGGCCTACAATGAGCAGTTCTTC	CASSPAGTGAYNEQFF
NA	TRBJ1-3	NA	TRBV9	TGTGCCAGCAGCGGAGGGGTGGAAAAACCCTCTGGAAACACCATATATTTT	CASSGGVEKPSGNTIYF
TRBD1	TRBJ2-7	NA	TRBV25-1	TGTGCCAGTCAAATCACAGGGGCGGGCACCTACGAGCAGTACTTC	CASQITGAGTYEQYF
TRBD1	TRBJ2-2	NA	TRBV6-6	TGTGCCAGCTGGACAGGGGAAGGCGGGGAGCTGTTTTTT	CASWTGEGGELFF
TRBD2	TRBJ2-5	NA	TRBV7-9	TGTGCCAGCAGCTTCTTGCTAGCGGGAGTTGAGACCCAGTACTTC	CASSFLLAGVETQYF
TRBD1	TRBJ1-5	once	TRBV27	TGTGCCAGCAGTTTACGGACAGGCTTTAAGCCCCAGCATTTT	CASSLRTGFKPQHF
NA	TRBJ2-7	NA	TRBV27	TGTGCCAGCAACACCCGGGACTCCGTAAGCTACGAGCAGTACTTC	CASNTRDSVSYEQYF
TRBD2	TRBJ2-5	NA	TRBV11-2	TGTGCCAGCAGCTTCTCACCGATTGGGACTAGCTTCTTGGAGACCCAGTACTTC	CASSFSPIGTSFLETQYF
TRBD1	TRBJ2-7	NA	TRBV27	TGTGCCAGCAGTATTGGGACAGGGTGGGTCTACGAGCAGTACTTC	CASSIGTGWVYEQYF
NA	TRBJ1-1	few	TRBV29-1	TGCAGCGTTAAAGACCTGAACACTGAAGCTTTCTTT	CSVKDLNTEAFF
NA	TRBJ1-2	NA	TRBV27	TGTGCCAGCAGTCCTCGGGGCCTCTTCGGCTACACCTTC	CASSPRGLFGYTF
NA	TRBJ2-5	NA	TRBV27	TGTGCCAGCAGTGATCTTTGGCCGACGGGGACCCAGTACTTC	CASSDLWPTGTQYF
NA	TRBJ2-7	NA	TRBV7-9	TGTGCCAGCAGCCCCGCTTGGGGGGACACCGAGTCCTACGAGCAGTACTTC	CASSPAWGDTESYEQYF
TRBD1	TRBJ2-3	NA	TRBV2	TGTGCCATAAGCGTGGGACAGGAGACAGATACGCAGTATTTT	CAISVGQETDTQYF
NA	TRBJ1-4	few	TRBV7-9	TGTGCCAGCAGCTTTCCGGCTCCAAATGAAAAACTGTTTTTT	CASSFPAPNEKLFF
TRBD1	TRBJ2-1	NA	TRBV25-1	TGTGCCAGCAGTGAAAGGGGACAGTACAATGAGCAGTTCTTC	CASSERGQYNEQFF
NA	TRBJ2-2	NA	TRBV27	TGTGCCAGCAGCCGGGGTACTCTCTCGAACACCGGGGAGCTGTTTTTT	CASSRGTLSNTGELFF
TRBD1	TRBJ2-7	NA	TRBV4-1	TGCGCCAGCAGCCCGGGACAGGGGAGCTACGAGCAGTACTTC	CASSPGQGSYEQYF
TRBD1	TRBJ1-2	NA	TRBV6-1	TGTGCCAGCAGTATTCTCGGTGACAGGGCCCTCTCGAGCTTC	CASSILGDRALSSF
NA	TRBJ2-7	NA	TRBV25-1	TGTGCCAGCAGTGGATACGGGAGCTACGAGCAGTACTTC	CASSGYGSYEQYF
TRBD1	TRBJ2-5	NA	TRBV2	TGTGCCAGCAGGGGGACAGGGCAAGAGACCCAGTACTTC	CASRGTGQETQYF
TRBD2	TRBJ2-1	NA	TRBV7-9	TGTGCCAGCAGCCAGCGGGAGCGCTACGATGAGCAGTTCTTC	CASSQRERYDEQFF
TRBD2	TRBJ2-7	NA	TRBV10-2	TGCGCCAGCACTTACGGTGGGGGGGCCTACGAGCAGTACTTC	CASTYGGGAYEQYF
NA	TRBJ2-1	NA	TRBV6-5	TGTGCCAGCAGTTGCCAGGATGGGGAGCAGTTCTTC	CASSCQDGEQFF
NA	TRBJ1-2	once	TRBV14	TGTGCCAGCAGAGCCGGGACGGACTATGGCTACACCTTC	CASRAGTDYGYTF
TRBD1	TRBJ2-5	NA	TRBV9	TGTGCCAGCAGCCCCGACAGGGACCGAAACCAAGAGACCCAGTACTTC	CASSPDRDRNQETQYF
NA	TRBJ2-1	NA	TRBV15	TGTGCCACCCGGGCCAGGGGGGAAGATGAGCAGTTCTTC	CATRARGEDEQFF
NA	TRBJ2-7	NA	TRBV6-1	TGTGCCAGCAGTGGGAGGGGCATGGCCTACGAGCAGTACTTC	CASSGRGMAYEQYF
TRBD2	TRBJ2-1	NA	TRBV7-9	TGTGCCAGCAGCACCGGACTAGTCGGTGAGCAGTTCTTC	CASSTGLVGEQFF
NA	TRBJ2-5	NA	TRBV5-8	TGTGCCAGCAGCTTGGGACAGTCTACCCGGGAGACCCAGTACTTC	CASSLGQSTRETQYF
NA	TRBJ2-3	NA	TRBV27	TGTGCCAGCAGGGACCGTGCTAGCACAGATACGCAGTATTTT	CASRDRASTDTQYF
NA	TRBJ1-5	NA	TRBV27	TGTGCCAGCAGTCCCTTAACGAGCAATCAGCCCCAGCATTTT	CASSPLTSNQPQHF
TRBD1	TRBJ1-4	NA	TRBV7-7	TGTGCCAGCAGCACATCTGACAGGGAGGGTGAAAAACTGTTTTTT	CASSTSDREGEKLFF
NA	TRBJ2-5	NA	TRBV30	TGTGCCTGGAGTGTACTGGCTAGCTGGGAGACCCAGTACTTC	CAWSVLASWETQYF
NA	TRBJ2-3	NA	TRBV5-4	TGTGCCAGCAGCTTGGCGGTGGAGAGCACAGATACGCAGTATTTT	CASSLAVESTDTQYF
NA	TRBJ1-2	NA	TRBV27	TGTGCCAGCGGACCGCTCGGGTATTATGGCTACACCTTC	CASGPLGYYGYTF
NA	TRBJ2-5	NA	TRBV9	TGTGCCAGCAGCAAGGGACATTCGGAGACCCAGTACTTC	CASSKGHSETQYF
NA	TRBJ1-5	NA	TRBV19	TGTGCCAGTAGTGCGAAGGTTGGCAGCAATCAGCCCCAGCATTTT	CASSAKVGSNQPQHF
TRBD2	TRBJ2-1	NA	TRBV10-2	TGCGCCAGCAGTGAAAGCTGGGTGGGACTAGCGGGAGTGGGTGAGCAGTTCTTC	CASSESWVGLAGVGEQFF
NA	TRBJ1-3	NA	TRBV9	TGTGCCAGCAGCGACACTACTGGAAACACCATATATTTT	CASSDTTGNTIYF
NA	TRBJ2-2	NA	TRBV28	TGTGCCAGCAGTTATTGGGACGGAAGTTACACCGGGGAGCTGTTTTTT	CASSYWDGSYTGELFF